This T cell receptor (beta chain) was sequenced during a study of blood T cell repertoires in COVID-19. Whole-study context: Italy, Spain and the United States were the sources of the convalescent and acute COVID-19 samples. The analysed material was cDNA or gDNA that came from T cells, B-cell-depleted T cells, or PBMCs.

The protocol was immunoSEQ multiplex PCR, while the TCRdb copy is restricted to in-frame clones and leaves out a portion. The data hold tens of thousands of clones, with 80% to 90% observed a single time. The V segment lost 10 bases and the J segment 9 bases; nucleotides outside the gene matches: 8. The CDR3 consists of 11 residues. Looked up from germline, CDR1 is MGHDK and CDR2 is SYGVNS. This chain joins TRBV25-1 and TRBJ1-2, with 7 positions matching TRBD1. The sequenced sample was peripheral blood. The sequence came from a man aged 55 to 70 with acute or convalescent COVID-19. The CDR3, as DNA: TGTGCCAAGGCGACAGGGTTAAGCTACACCTTC. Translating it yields CAKATGLSYTF.